The 18 T cell receptor beta chains in this list originate from one sample, sequenced in a study of Graves' ophthalmopathy and Graves' hyperthyroidism. Scientists amplified the TCR beta CDR3 regions from RNA transcripts. First-round RT-PCR employed HTBI primers, with a second-round multiplex PCR after it. TCRdb itself ran the multiplex PCR reads through MiXCR, one entry per CDR3 protein. This sample yields approximately 460,000 distinct CDR3 sequences, of which about an eighth are seen a single time; 9.5% to 10% belongs to the top ten. Sequences were obtained from blood. The receptors originated from a woman in her thirties with Graves' ophthalmopathy.

This clonotype was observed many times. This rearrangement joins TRBV6-5 to TRBJ2-7, with unresolved D. This CDR3 is 14 amino acids long. V was shortened by 6 bases and J by 6 bases, with 18 bases between the two germline ends. Per germline, CDR1 MNHEY and CDR2 SVGAGI. The CDR3 spells CASRPDHWLGEQYF. DNA of the CDR3: TGTGCCAGCAGACCGGACCATTGGTTGGGCGAGCAGTACTTC.

This clonotype was counted ten times or more. The chain recombines TRBV12-3 or TRBV12-4 with TRBJ1-3, with D possibly TRBD1 on 5 matching bases. The ends were cut back, 4 bases at V and 0 bases at J, with 10 bases in the middle. CDR3 size: 15 residues. This CDR3 reads CASSYRTNSGNTIYF. CDR3 coding DNA: TGTGCCAGCAGTTACCGGACAAACTCTGGAAACACCATATATTTT.

In its sample, this clonotype was seen many times. V is TRBV28 and J is TRBJ2-7; 11 bases map to TRBD2. Germline assignment: CDR1 MDHEN and CDR2 SYDVKM. CDR3 size: 15 residues. V trimming: 4 bases; J trimming: 2 bases; junction bases outside the gene matches: 4. The CDR3 here is CASSSRTSGPYEQYF. CDR3 DNA: TGTGCCAGCAGTTCACGGACTAGCGGGCCCTACGAGCAGTACTTC.

This clonotype appeared many times. The chain has TRBV19 and TRBJ1-2, with 8 nucleotides matching TRBD1. This CDR3 has 13 residues. V was clipped by 6 bases and J by 4 bases; unmatched bases: 4. The germline V gene encodes CDR1 LNHDA and CDR2 SQIVND (reference sequence). CDR3 region: CASSTTGGYGYTF. DNA for the CDR3: TGTGCCAGTAGCACCACAGGGGGCTATGGCTACACCTTC.

This rearrangement joins TRBV28 to TRBJ2-7; TRBD2 might be the D (5 bases). The CDR3 covers 15 residues. Between the trimmed V and J ends, which lost 4 bases and 3 bases, there was a span of 16 bases. Per the germline V gene, CDR1 is MDHEN and CDR2 is SYDVKM. DNA for the CDR3: TGTGCCAGCAGTTGGACGGGAATAGGGCTCTACGAGCAGTACTTC. This encodes CASSWTGIGLYEQYF.

V usage is TRBV19 and J usage is TRBJ2-4; the D call may be TRBD1 or TRBD2 (5 bases each). Germline V gene lookup returns CDR1 LNHDA and CDR2 SQIVND (reference sequence). The CDR3 extends over 10 amino acids. Trimming removed 8 bases at V and 7 bases at J, with 6 bases between. The CDR3 spells CASGDNIQYF. The CDR3 DNA is TGTGCCAGTGGGGACAACATTCAGTACTTC. Supplemented by reference TRBV19 and TRBJ2-4, the full variable domain reads DGGITQSPKYLFRKEGQNVTLSCEQNLNHDAMYWYRQDPGQGLRLIYYSQIVNDFQKGDIAEGYSVSREKKESFPLTVTSAQKNPTAFYLCASGDNIQYFGAGTRLSVL.

This clonotype was found many times. The chain couples TRBV9 to TRBJ1-2; D gene uncertain. CDR1 and CDR2 (germline): SGDLS, YYNGEE. The V and J ends lost 2 bases and 4 bases respectively, with 15 bases between them. The CDR3 covers 15 residues. CDR3 nucleotides: TGTGCCAGCAGCGTGAGTCGAAACGAAGGCTATGGCTACACCTTC. This encodes CASSVSRNEGYGYTF.

In this sample, this clonotype turned up many times. The junction does not match germline at one end; this may be a read error. The chain carries TRBV28 and TRBJ2-4, with 12 bases identical to TRBD1. CDR1 and CDR2 (germline): MDHEN, SYDVKM. The CDR3 runs 15 residues. The CDR3 is CASRGTGGGFGIKYF. DNA of the CDR3: TGTGCCAGCAGAGGGACAGGGGGCGGTTTTGGCATTAAGTACTTC.

This clonotype was observed many times. This sequence joins TRBV27 and TRBJ2-6, with D maybe TRBD1 (5 bases). The CDR3 is made up of 17 amino acids. Trimming stripped 5 bases from V and 0 bases from J, with 14 bases between. CDR1 MNHEY and CDR2 SMNVEV come from the germline V gene (reference sequence). The CDR3 coding sequence is TGTGCCAGCAGTCGACAGTCCCGCAGCTCTGGGGCCAACGTCCTGACTTTC. Its protein product is CASSRQSRSSGANVLTF.

This clonotype appeared many times. The J gene is TRBJ1-5, the V gene TRBV20-1; D is perhaps TRBD1 (5 bases). CDR1 is DFQATT and CDR2 is SNEGSKA in the germline V gene (reference sequence). Trimming removed 4 bases from V and 3 bases from J, with 22 bases in between. This CDR3 region has 17 residues. CDR3 residues: CSANQGFLRAPNQPQHF. The CDR3 nucleotides read TGCAGTGCTAACCAGGGTTTTCTAAGGGCCCCCAATCAGCCCCAGCATTTT.

This clonotype came up many times. The V gene is TRBV7-2, the J gene TRBJ2-7, with D possibly being TRBD2 (5 bases). Between the trimmed V and J ends, which lost 6 bases and 2 bases, there was a span of 14 bases. Germline CDR1 and CDR2: SGHTA and FQGNSA. The CDR3 covers 14 residues. This CDR3 reads CASSPTAGAYEQYF. The CDR3 coding sequence is TGTGCCAGCAGTCCCACAGCCGGGGCCTACGAGCAGTACTTC.

This clonotype was counted many times. The gene calls are TRBV20-1 and TRBJ2-7; TRBD2 aligns across 7 bases. CDR3 length equals 15 residues. From germline, CDR1 is DFQATT and CDR2 SNEGSKA (reference sequence). The V segment lost 0 bases and the J segment 0 bases; nucleotides outside the gene matches: 5. For the CDR3, the DNA is TGCAGTGCTAGAGATTGGCTAGCGGTCTCCTACGAGCAGTACTTC. It is translated as CSARDWLAVSYEQYF.

This clonotype appeared many times. The J gene is TRBJ2-2, the V gene TRBV9; D call uncertain. Trimming took 0 bases from V and 3 from J, leaving 15 bases between them. This CDR3 has 17 residues. Looked up from germline, CDR1 is SGDLS and CDR2 is YYNGEE. The CDR3 nucleotides read TGTGCCAGCAGCGTAGGACCCAACAGCATAGACACCGGGGAGCTGTTTTTT. Its protein product is CASSVGPNSIDTGELFF.

The table lists this clonotype with a few counts. The chain joins TRBV27 to TRBJ1-5; D uncertain. Trimming took 5 bases from V and 0 from J, leaving 14 bases between them. This CDR3 region has 16 residues. The germline gives CDR1 MNHEY, CDR2 SMNVEV (reference sequence). CDR3 amino acids: CASSPLLTLSNQPQHF. CDR3 nucleotides: TGTGCCAGCAGTCCTCTCTTGACGCTTAGCAATCAGCCCCAGCATTTT.

The table lists this clonotype with many counts. J is TRBJ2-5 and V is TRBV11-2, with 7 nucleotides matching TRBD1. Germline CDR1 SGHAT, CDR2 FQNNGV. Trimming removed 5 bases from V and 7 bases from J; junction bases left unmatched: 13. This CDR3 region has 15 residues. The CDR3 reads CASSPNPTGFGTQYF. The CDR3, as DNA: TGTGCCAGCAGCCCTAACCCGACAGGGTTCGGGACCCAGTACTTC.

V is TRBV5-1 and J is TRBJ2-7, with TRBD1 as a possible D gene (7 bases). Looked up from germline, CDR1 is SGHRS and CDR2 is YFSETQ. V was trimmed by 7 bases and J by 6 bases, leaving 20 bases between them. The CDR3 is made up of 14 amino acids. In DNA form, the CDR3 reads TGCGCCAGCGGAAGCGGACTACAGGGGATCGAGCAGTACTTC. As protein: CASGSGLQGIEQYF. Looking up the rest from reference TRBV5-1 and TRBJ2-7 gives the full variable domain: KAGVTQTPRYLIKTRGQQVTLSCSPISGHRSVSWYQQTPGQGLQFLFEYFSETQRNKGNFPGRFSGRQFSNSRSEMNVSTLELGDSALYLCASGSGLQGIEQYFGPGTRLTVT.

This clonotype was observed many times. V is TRBV20-1 and J is TRBJ1-1; D not resolved. The V and J ends lost 0 bases and 6 bases respectively, with 23 bases between them. The CDR3 is 17 amino acids. The germline V gene encodes CDR1 DFQATT and CDR2 SNEGSKA (reference sequence). The DNA of the CDR3 is TGCAGTGCTAGAGATTTAATGGGAACAGACCCGCGCCCTGAAGCTTTCTTT. It yields the protein CSARDLMGTDPRPEAFF.

This clonotype was counted at least ten times. The J gene is TRBJ1-5, the V gene TRBV28, with no clear D. Germline V lookup: CDR1 MDHEN, CDR2 SYDVKM. The V end was cut by 5 bases, the J end by 0 bases, with 14 bases between. CDR3 size: 16 residues. The CDR3 is CASSPPIPYSNQPQHF. DNA of the CDR3: TGTGCCAGCAGTCCCCCGATCCCGTATAGCAATCAGCCCCAGCATTTT.